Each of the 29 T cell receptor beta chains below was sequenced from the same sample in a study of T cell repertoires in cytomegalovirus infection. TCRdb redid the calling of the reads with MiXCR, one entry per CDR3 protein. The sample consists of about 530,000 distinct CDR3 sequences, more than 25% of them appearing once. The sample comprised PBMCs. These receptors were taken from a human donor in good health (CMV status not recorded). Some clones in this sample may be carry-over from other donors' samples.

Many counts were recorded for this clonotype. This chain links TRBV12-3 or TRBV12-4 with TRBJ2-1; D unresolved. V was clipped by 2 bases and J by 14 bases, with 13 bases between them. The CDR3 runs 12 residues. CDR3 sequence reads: CASSLRLGVEFF. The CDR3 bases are TGTGCCAGCAGTTTAAGATTGGGCGTGGAGTTCTTC.

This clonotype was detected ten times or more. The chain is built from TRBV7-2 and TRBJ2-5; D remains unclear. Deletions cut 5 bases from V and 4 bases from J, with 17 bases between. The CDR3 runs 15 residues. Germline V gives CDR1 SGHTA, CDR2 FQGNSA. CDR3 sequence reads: CASSPTYEPRETQYF. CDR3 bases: TGTGCCAGCAGCCCTACTTACGAGCCACGAGAGACCCAGTACTTC.

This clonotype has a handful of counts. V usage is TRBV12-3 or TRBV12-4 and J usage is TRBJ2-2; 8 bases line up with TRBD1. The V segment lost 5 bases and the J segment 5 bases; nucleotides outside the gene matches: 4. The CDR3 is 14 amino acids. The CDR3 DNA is TGTGCCAGCAGTCCCTACAGGGGGACCGGGGAGCTGTTTTTT. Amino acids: CASSPYRGTGELFF.

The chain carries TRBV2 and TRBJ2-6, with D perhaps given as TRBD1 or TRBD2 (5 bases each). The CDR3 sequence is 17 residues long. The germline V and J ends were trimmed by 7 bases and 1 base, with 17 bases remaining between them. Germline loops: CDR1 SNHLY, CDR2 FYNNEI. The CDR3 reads CASKRGELGSGANVLTF. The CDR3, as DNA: TGTGCCAGCAAGAGGGGAGAGTTAGGATCTGGGGCCAACGTCCTGACTTTC.

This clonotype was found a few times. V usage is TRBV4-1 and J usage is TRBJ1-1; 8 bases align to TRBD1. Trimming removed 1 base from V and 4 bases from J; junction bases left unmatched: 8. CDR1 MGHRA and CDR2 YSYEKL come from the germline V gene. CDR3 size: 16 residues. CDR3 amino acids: CASSQAAGGAGTEAFF. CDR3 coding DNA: TGCGCCAGCAGCCAAGCCGCAGGGGGCGCGGGCACTGAAGCTTTCTTT.

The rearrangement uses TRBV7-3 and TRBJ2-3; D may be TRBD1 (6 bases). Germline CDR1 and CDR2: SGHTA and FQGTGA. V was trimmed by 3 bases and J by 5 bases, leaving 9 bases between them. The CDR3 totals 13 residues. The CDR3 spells CASSFEGVDTQYF. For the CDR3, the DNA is TGTGCCAGCAGCTTTGAGGGGGTAGATACGCAGTATTTT.

The chain's CDR3 is CASGLPLRVAGANVLTF. CDR3 nucleotides: TGTGCTAGTGGTTTGCCCCTCAGAGTGGCTGGGGCCAACGTCCTGACTTTC. The V and J genes are TRBV12-5 and TRBJ2-6; D ambiguous. V was pared by 2 bases and J by 2 bases, with 13 bases between. Germline V gives CDR1 LGHNT, CDR2 FRNRAP. This CDR3 is built from 17 residues.

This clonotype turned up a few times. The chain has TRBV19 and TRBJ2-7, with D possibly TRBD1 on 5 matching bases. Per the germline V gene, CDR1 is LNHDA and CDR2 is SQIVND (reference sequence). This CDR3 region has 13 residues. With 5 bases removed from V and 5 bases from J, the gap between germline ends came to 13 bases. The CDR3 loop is CASSPRVLDEQYF. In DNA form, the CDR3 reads TGTGCCAGTAGTCCCAGGGTATTAGACGAGCAGTACTTC.

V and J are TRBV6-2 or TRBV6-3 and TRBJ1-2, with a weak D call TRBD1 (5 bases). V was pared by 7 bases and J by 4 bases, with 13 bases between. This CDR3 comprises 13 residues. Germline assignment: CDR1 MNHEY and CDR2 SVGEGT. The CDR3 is CASNLDMGYGYTF. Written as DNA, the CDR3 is TGTGCCAGCAATTTGGACATGGGCTATGGCTACACCTTC.

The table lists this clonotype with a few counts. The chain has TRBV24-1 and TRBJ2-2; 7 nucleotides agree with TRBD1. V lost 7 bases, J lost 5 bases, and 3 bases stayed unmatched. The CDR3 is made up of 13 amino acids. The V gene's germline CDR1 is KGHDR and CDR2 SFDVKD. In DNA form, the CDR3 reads TGTGCCACCAGAGAGGGGGCGACCGGGGAGCTGTTTTTT. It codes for CATREGATGELFF.

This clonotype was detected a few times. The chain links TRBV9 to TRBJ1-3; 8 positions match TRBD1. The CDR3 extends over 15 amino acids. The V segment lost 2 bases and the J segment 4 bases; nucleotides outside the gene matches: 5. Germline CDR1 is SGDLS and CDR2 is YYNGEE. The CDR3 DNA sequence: TGTGCCAGCAGCGTCAAGACAGGGGCCGGAAACACCATATATTTT. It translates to CASSVKTGAGNTIYF.

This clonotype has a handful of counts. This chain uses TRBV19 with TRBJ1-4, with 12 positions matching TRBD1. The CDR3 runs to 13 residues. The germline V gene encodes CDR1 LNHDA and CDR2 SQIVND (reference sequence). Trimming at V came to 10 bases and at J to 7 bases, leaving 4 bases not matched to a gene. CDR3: CATRDRGREKLFF. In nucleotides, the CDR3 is TGTGCCACCAGGGACAGGGGGCGTGAAAAACTGTTTTTT.

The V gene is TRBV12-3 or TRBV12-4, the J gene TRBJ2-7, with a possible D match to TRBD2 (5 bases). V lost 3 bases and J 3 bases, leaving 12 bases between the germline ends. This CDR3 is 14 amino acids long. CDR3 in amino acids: CASSFRGIGYEQYF. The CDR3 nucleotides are TGTGCCAGCAGTTTTCGGGGAATCGGCTACGAGCAGTACTTC.

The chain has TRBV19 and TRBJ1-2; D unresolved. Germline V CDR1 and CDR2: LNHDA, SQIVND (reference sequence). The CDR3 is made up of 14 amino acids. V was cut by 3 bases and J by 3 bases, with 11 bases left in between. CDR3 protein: CASSIRSGDYGYTF. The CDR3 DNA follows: TGTGCCAGTAGTATCCGGTCTGGAGACTATGGCTACACCTTC.

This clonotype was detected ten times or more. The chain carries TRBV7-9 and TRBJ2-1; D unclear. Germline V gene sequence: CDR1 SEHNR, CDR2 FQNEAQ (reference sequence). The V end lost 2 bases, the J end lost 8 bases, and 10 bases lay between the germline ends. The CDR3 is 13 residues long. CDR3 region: CASSLLRGDEQFF. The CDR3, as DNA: TGTGCCAGCAGCTTATTGAGAGGCGATGAGCAGTTCTTC.

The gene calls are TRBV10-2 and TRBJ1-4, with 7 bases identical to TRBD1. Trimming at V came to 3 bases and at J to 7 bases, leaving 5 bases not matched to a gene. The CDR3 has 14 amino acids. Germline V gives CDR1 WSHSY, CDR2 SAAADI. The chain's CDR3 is CASSEQGRGEKLFF. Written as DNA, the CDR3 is TGCGCCAGCAGTGAACAGGGGAGAGGTGAAAAACTGTTTTTT.

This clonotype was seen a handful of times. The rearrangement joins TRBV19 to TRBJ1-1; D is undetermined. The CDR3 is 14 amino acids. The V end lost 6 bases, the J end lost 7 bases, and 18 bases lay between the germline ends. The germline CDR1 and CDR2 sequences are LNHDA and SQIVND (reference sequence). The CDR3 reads CASSGRAKYIEAFF. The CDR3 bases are TGTGCCAGTAGCGGACGGGCTAAGTACATTGAAGCTTTCTTT.

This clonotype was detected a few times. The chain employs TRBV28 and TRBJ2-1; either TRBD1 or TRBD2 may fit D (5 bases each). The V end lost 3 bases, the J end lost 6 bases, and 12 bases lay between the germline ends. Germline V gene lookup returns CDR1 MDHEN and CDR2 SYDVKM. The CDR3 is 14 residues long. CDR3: CASSFRLRGNEQFF. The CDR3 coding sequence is TGTGCCAGCAGTTTCCGTCTGAGGGGCAATGAGCAGTTCTTC.

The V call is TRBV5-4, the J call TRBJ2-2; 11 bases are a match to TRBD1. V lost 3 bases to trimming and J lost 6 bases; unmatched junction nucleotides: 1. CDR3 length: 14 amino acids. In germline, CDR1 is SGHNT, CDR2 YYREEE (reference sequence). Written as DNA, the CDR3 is TGTGCCAGCAGCTGGGACAGGGGGGCCGGGGAGCTGTTTTTT. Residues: CASSWDRGAGELFF. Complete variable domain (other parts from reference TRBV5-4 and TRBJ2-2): ETGVTQSPTHLIKTRGQQVTLRCSSQSGHNTVSWYQQALGQGPQFIFQYYREEENGRGNFPPRFSGLQFPNYSSELNVNALELDDSALYLCASSWDRGAGELFFGEGSRLTVL.

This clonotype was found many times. The CDR3 nucleotides read TGTGCCAGCAGCCGTCGCCTAGGAGGCTCTGGGGCCAACGTCCTGACTTTC. This gives the protein CASSRRLGGSGANVLTF. The rearrangement links TRBV7-9 to TRBJ2-6; tentative D call: TRBD2 (5 bases). Deletions cut 5 bases from V and 0 bases from J, with 14 bases between. The CDR3 runs to 17 residues. Germline V gives CDR1 SEHNR, CDR2 FQNEAQ (reference sequence).

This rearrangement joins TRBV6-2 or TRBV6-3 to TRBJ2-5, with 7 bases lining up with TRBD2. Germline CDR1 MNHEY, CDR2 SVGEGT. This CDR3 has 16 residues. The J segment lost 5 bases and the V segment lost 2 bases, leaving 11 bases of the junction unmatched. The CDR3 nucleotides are TGTGCCAGCAGTTACCCGGCGGGAGAAATACCCGAGACCCAGTACTTC. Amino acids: CASSYPAGEIPETQYF.

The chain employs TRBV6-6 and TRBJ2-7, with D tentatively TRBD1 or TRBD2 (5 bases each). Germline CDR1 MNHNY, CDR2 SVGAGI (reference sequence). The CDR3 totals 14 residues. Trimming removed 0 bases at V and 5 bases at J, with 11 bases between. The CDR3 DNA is TGTGCCAGCAGTTACTCCAGGGTCGGGAACGAGCAGTACTTC. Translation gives CASSYSRVGNEQYF.

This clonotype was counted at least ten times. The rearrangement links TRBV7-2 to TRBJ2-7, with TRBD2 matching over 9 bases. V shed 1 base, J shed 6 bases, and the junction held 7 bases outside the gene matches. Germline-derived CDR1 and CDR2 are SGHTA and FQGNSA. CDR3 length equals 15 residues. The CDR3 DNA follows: TGTGCCAGCAGCTTAGGTCCTAGCGGGGCAGGCGAGCAGTACGTC. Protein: CASSLGPSGAGEQYV.

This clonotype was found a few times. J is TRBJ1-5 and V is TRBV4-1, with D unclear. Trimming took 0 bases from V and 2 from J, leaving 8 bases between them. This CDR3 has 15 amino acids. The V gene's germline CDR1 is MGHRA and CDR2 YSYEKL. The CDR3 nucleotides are TGCGCCAGCAGCCAAGATCCCAATGGCAATCAGCCCCAGCATTTT. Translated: CASSQDPNGNQPQHF.

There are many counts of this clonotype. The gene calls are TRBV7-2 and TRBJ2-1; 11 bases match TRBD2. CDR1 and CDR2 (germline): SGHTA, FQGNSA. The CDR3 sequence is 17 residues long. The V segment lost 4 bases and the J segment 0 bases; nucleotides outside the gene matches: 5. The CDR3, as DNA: TGTGCCAGCAGCTCTCCCGGACTAGCGGGCTCCTACAATGAGCAGTTCTTC. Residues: CASSSPGLAGSYNEQFF.

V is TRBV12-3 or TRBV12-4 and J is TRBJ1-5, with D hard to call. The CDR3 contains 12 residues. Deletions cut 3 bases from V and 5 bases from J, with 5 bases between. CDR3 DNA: TGTGCCAGCAGTTTTTGGGATCAGCCCCAGCATTTT. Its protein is CASSFWDQPQHF.

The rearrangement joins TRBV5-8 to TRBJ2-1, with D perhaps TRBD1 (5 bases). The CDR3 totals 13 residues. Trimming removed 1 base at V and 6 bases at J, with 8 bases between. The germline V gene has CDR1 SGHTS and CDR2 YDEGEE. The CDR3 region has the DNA TGTGCCAGCAGCTTGCGACAGACCAATGAGCAGTTCTTC. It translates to CASSLRQTNEQFF.

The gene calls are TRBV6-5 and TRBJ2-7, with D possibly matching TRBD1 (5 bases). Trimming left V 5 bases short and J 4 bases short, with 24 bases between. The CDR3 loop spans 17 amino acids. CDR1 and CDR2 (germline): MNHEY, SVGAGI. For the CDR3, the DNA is TGTGCCAGCAGTCTCCTAGGGGCGGAGCCGCTAATGTACGAGCAGTACTTC. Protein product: CASSLLGAEPLMYEQYF.

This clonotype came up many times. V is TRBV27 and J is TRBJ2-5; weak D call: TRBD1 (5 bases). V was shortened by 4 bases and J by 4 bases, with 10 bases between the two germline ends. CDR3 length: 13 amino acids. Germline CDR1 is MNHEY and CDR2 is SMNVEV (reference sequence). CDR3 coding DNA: TGTGCCAGCAGTTCCAGGGCTGGAGAGACCCAGTACTTC. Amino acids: CASSSRAGETQYF.